Listed here are 20 T cell receptor beta chains from one sample, sequenced in a study of blood T cell repertoires in COVID-19. Produced via immunoSEQ multiplex PCR; TCRdb's table is partial and in-frame only. The repertoire has hundreds of thousands of clones, around 90% of them found once; the top ten carry around 0.7%. The sequenced sample was peripheral blood. These TCRs come from a human donor in a cohort sampled during active COVID-19.

J is TRBJ1-1 and V is TRBV10-3; the D is unclear. The CDR3 has 14 residues. CDR1 is ENHRY and CDR2 is SYGVKD in the germline V gene. Trimming shortened V by 3 bases and J by 0 bases, and 8 bases separated the two germline ends. Written as DNA, the CDR3 is TGTGCCATCAGTGACAGGCACCTGAACACTGAAGCTTTCTTT. Its protein is CAISDRHLNTEAFF.

J is TRBJ2-7 and V is TRBV3-1 (or the pseudogene TRBV3-2); 7 bases are shared with TRBD1. With V trimmed by 0 bases and J by 1 base, 6 bases remained unmatched. Germline-derived CDR1 and CDR2 are LGHDT and YNNKEL (reference sequence). This CDR3 region has 16 residues. CDR3 nucleotide sequence: TGTGCCAGCAGCCAAGATGTGGCAGGGGGTTCCTACGAGCAGTACTTC. This codes for CASSQDVAGGSYEQYF.

V gene TRBV30 combines with J gene TRBJ2-7; D unresolved. The CDR3 totals 12 residues. From germline, CDR1 is GTSNPN and CDR2 SVGIG (reference sequence). Trimming took off 0 bases at V and 2 bases at J, with 5 bases between the two ends. CDR3 amino acids: CAWSVSAYEQYF. The CDR3, as DNA: TGTGCCTGGAGTGTCTCCGCCTACGAGCAGTACTTC.

The chain employs TRBV10-3 and TRBJ2-3, with 11 bases matching TRBD1. The J segment lost 4 bases and the V segment lost 0 bases, leaving 6 bases of the junction unmatched. In germline, CDR1 is ENHRY, CDR2 SYGVKD. The CDR3 covers 17 residues. The DNA of the CDR3 is TGTGCCATCAGTGAGTCGTTGGACAGGGGGCGGCCAGATACGCAGTATTTT. Translating gives CAISESLDRGRPDTQYF.

The rearrangement joins TRBV7-2 to TRBJ2-7; weak D call: TRBD2 (5 bases). This CDR3 region has 18 residues. CDR1 and CDR2 from the germline V gene are SGHTA and FQGNSA. Between the trimmed V and J ends, which lost 6 bases and 6 bases, there was a span of 30 bases. The chain's CDR3 is CASRAAEQALGSPCEQYF. In DNA form, the CDR3 reads TGTGCCAGCAGAGCGGCCGAACAAGCCCTGGGCTCTCCTTGCGAGCAGTACTTC.

The chain carries TRBV4-3 and TRBJ1-2; tentatively, D is TRBD1 (6 bases). This CDR3 comprises 18 residues. Germline assignment: CDR1 LGHNA and CDR2 YSLEER. The ends were cut back, 2 bases at V and 2 bases at J, with 21 bases in the middle. The CDR3 sequence: CASSQFSLSDSSNYGYTF. CDR3 in DNA: TGCGCCAGCAGCCAATTTAGTCTATCGGACAGTTCAAACTATGGCTACACCTTC.

CDR3 region: CASSLARAKADGYTF. The CDR3 bases are TGTGCCAGCAGCTTAGCGCGTGCCAAGGCGGATGGCTACACCTTC. This sequence joins TRBV7-9 and TRBJ1-2; no clear D gene. The CDR3 is made up of 15 amino acids. The V end was cut by 0 bases, the J end by 6 bases, with 14 bases between. The germline gives CDR1 SEHNR, CDR2 FQNEAQ (reference sequence).

A few counts support this clone. This rearrangement joins TRBV7-8 to TRBJ2-5; 9 positions agree with TRBD1. CDR1 is SGHVS and CDR2 is FQNEAQ in the germline V gene. This CDR3 is built from 14 residues. The V and J ends lost 6 bases and 2 bases, in that order; junction bases with no gene match: 4. CDR3 amino acids: CASRPGTGQETQYF. The CDR3 DNA follows: TGTGCCAGCAGACCCGGGACAGGGCAAGAGACCCAGTACTTC.

A note on this clone: The identical CDR3 is also encoded by other nucleotide sequences in the sample. The rearrangement joins TRBV28 to TRBJ2-7; D is unclear. From germline, CDR1 is MDHEN and CDR2 SYDVKM. CDR3 length: 14 residues. V was trimmed by 2 bases and J by 2 bases, leaving 10 bases between them. The CDR3 reads CASSLASTTYEQYF. Here the CDR3 DNA reads TGTGCCAGCAGTTTAGCCAGTACCACCTACGAGCAGTACTTC.

This chain connects TRBV30 to TRBJ1-5, with a weak D call TRBD1 (5 bases). Germline V gene sequence: CDR1 GTSNPN, CDR2 SVGIG (reference sequence). This CDR3 contains 13 residues. V was pared by 4 bases and J by 5 bases, with 12 bases between. The CDR3 nucleotides read TGTGCCTGGACCAGGGATCGTGATCAGCCCCAGCATTTT. This sequence encodes CAWTRDRDQPQHF.

This clone was found a few times. This rearrangement joins TRBV10-1 to TRBJ2-1; 8 bases line up with TRBD2. The V segment lost 6 bases and the J segment 6 bases; nucleotides outside the gene matches: 10. CDR3 size: 15 residues. Germline V gene data show CDR1 as WNHNN and CDR2 as SYGVQD (reference sequence). The CDR3 sequence is CASSGGAPLRNEQFF. The CDR3 DNA reads as TGCGCCAGCAGCGGGGGGGCCCCCCTGCGCAATGAGCAGTTCTTC.

The chain uses TRBV18 and TRBJ1-1; D possibly corresponds to TRBD1 (6 bases). Germline lookup yields CDR1 KGHSH and CDR2 LQKENI. With 2 bases removed from V and 1 base from J, the gap between germline ends came to 8 bases. The CDR3 totals 14 residues. CDR3 in amino acids: CASSPGQRNTEAFF. The CDR3 DNA is TGTGCCAGCTCACCAGGACAGCGGAACACTGAAGCTTTCTTT.

V usage is TRBV11-3 and J usage is TRBJ1-3; a weak D match, TRBD1 (6 bases). V lost 3 bases to trimming and J lost 6 bases, with 12 bases between them. The CDR3 totals 14 residues. CDR1 and CDR2 (germline): SGHNT, YENEEA. CDR3 amino acids: CASSFSGVENTIYF. Written as DNA, the CDR3 is TGTGCCAGCAGCTTTTCAGGGGTGGAAAACACCATATATTTT. Combining the CDR3 with reference TRBV11-3 and TRBJ1-3 gives the whole variable domain EAGVVQSPRYKIIEKKQPVAFWCNPISGHNTLYWYLQNLGQGPELLIRYENEEAVDDSQLPKDRFSAERLKGVDSTLKIQPAELGDSAVYLCASSFSGVENTIYFGEGSWLTVV.

The CDR3 is CASRGDTFRGYTF. CDR3 nucleotides: TGTGCCAGCAGGGGGGACACCTTCCGGGGCTACACCTTC. The rearrangement joins TRBV2 to TRBJ1-2, with a weak D call TRBD1 (6 bases). CDR3 length: 13 residues. V was clipped by 6 bases and J by 8 bases, with 16 bases between them. CDR1 and CDR2 (germline): SNHLY, FYNNEI.

This clone was observed a single time. The rearrangement uses TRBV19 and TRBJ1-1, with D possibly TRBD1 on 5 matching bases. The CDR3 spans 13 residues. Trimming cost V 6 bases and J 4 bases, with 12 bases left between them. Germline V gene sequence: CDR1 LNHDA, CDR2 SQIVND (reference sequence). The CDR3 region has the DNA TGTGCCAGTAGATTCGGGGGTGGCACTGAAGCTTTCTTT. It translates to CASRFGGGTEAFF.

The chain carries TRBV18 and TRBJ2-7; 8 bases are shared with TRBD1. V lost 0 bases to trimming and J lost 4 bases; unmatched junction nucleotides: 8. The CDR3 runs 16 residues. Germline V gene data show CDR1 as KGHSH and CDR2 as LQKENI. The CDR3 nucleotides are TGTGCCAGCTCACCACCTGCGGGACAGGCGGTATACGAGCAGTACTTC. Its protein product is CASSPPAGQAVYEQYF.

The V and J genes are TRBV11-2 and TRBJ2-7, with D unclear. The germline gives CDR1 SGHAT, CDR2 FQNNGV. The CDR3 runs 12 residues. Trimming took off 2 bases at V and 10 bases at J, with 12 bases between the two ends. CDR3 sequence: CASSLREARQYF. The CDR3, as DNA: TGTGCCAGCAGCTTAAGAGAAGCGCGACAGTACTTC. The full variable domain, with the rest looked up from reference TRBV11-2 and TRBJ2-7, is EAGVAQSPRYKIIEKRQSVAFWCNPISGHATLYWYQQILGQGPKLLIQFQNNGVVDDSQLPKDRFSAERLKGVDSTLKIQPAKLEDSAVYLCASSLREARQYFGPGTRLTVT.

The gene calls are TRBV5-4 and TRBJ2-7; the D gene is possibly TRBD2 (6 bases). The CDR3 spans 15 residues. In germline, CDR1 is SGHNT, CDR2 YYREEE (reference sequence). With 4 bases removed from V and 5 bases from J, the gap between germline ends came to 19 bases. The CDR3 reads CASSTGLPEVNEQYF. CDR3 coding DNA: TGTGCCAGCAGCACGGGACTCCCCGAGGTCAACGAGCAGTACTTC.

The chain has TRBV27 and TRBJ1-2; possible D gene TRBD1, 6 bases. Looked up from germline, CDR1 is MNHEY and CDR2 is SMNVEV (reference sequence). The CDR3 has 14 amino acids. With 5 bases removed from V and 4 bases from J, the gap between germline ends came to 14 bases. CDR3 sequence reads: CASSNSQGRYGYTF. The CDR3, as DNA: TGTGCCAGCAGTAACTCACAGGGTCGCTATGGCTACACCTTC.

V is TRBV4-3 and J is TRBJ2-2; the match to TRBD2 covers 15 bases. This CDR3 spans 17 amino acids. The V and J ends lost 2 bases and 5 bases, in that order; junction bases with no gene match: 3. Germline CDR1 and CDR2: LGHNA and YSLEER. The CDR3 coding sequence is TGCGCCAGCAGCCAAAGGGGGACTAGCGGGGGGACCGGGGAGCTGTTTTTT. Protein product: CASSQRGTSGGTGELFF.